This T cell receptor (beta chain) was sequenced in a study of post-analysis software for immune sequencing data. On the study more broadly: Both relapsing-remitting and secondary progressive multiple sclerosis featured among the disease courses, as did progressive-relapsing multiple sclerosis.

Carried by the TCR beta cDNA libraries were unique molecular identifiers. Each sample of about 0.95 to 11 million input T cells yielded roughly 500,000 cDNA molecules, so each molecule approximated one T cell. TCRdb analysed the PCR reads with MiXCR anew, one entry per CDR3 protein. This table has under 900,000 distinct CDR3 sequences, roughly half appearing once. Study outcomes and limitations: Comparison with controls showed significantly lower normalized Chao1 diversity in multiple sclerosis patients. Those samples that were prepared in the same batch co-clustered strongly by F measure. A handful of TRBV segments were significantly more frequent in patients than in controls. TRBV5-6, TRBV5-1 and TRBV20-1 were among these segments.

As regards this clonotype: Its cognate antigen is unknown.

The CDR3 runs 13 residues. Germline assignment: CDR1 MNHNY and CDR2 SVGAGI (reference sequence). Losses at the gene ends were 6 bases for V and 7 bases for J; bases not matched to a gene: 8. V is TRBV6-6 and J is TRBJ2-5, with 7 bases fitting TRBD1. This receptor was identified in a girl aged 5-17 years with multiple sclerosis. Sequencing was performed on blood. The CDR3 DNA is TGTGCCAGCAGCTCCGACAGACAGGGGACCCAGTACTTC. Translated, it gives CASSSDRQGTQYF.